The rows below give T cell receptor beta chains drawn from one sample of a study of long-term antiretroviral therapy in people with HIV. Sequenced by immunoSEQ multiplex PCR; TCRdb stores in-frame clones only, minus some. The table shows under 45,000 clones, with more than 80% occurring only once. Sample: unsorted PBMCs, taken 3.1 years after starting antiretroviral therapy. These receptors were taken from a woman in her fifties or sixties with HIV. Both conserved end residues are trimmed from each CDR3.

>TRBV11-2
ASSFRSGGLRWETQY
>TRBV7-6
ASSLGRGGLDNEQF
>TRBV19
ASRGGWAAEAF
>TRBV30
AWSAFGQGGDGYT
>TRBV7-2
ASSLGTANEKLF
>TRBV7-2
ASSPQRGGGETQY
>TRBV9
ASSGTRSTADEQF
>TRBV7-7
ASSSGLYNTIY
>TRBV30
AWSGDRGLGNTIY
>TRBV6-5
ASRRGTGGPQY
>TRBV30
AWSQSLMNTEAF
>TRBV6-5
ASSFRSLANEKLF
>TRBV12-5
ASGLPPLQGSPYEQY
>TRBV13
ASASSGGANEQF
>TRBV7-2
ASSAGTSGGSDTQY
>TRBV6-6
ASSYRQGSNHQPQH
>TRBV12-5
ASGLVQNTEAF
>TRBV5-1
ASSLGMDQPQH
>TRBV18
ASSPTVGGAGSPLH
>TRBV11-3
ASSLDGTSDTQY
>TRBV10-3
AISDPGANTQY
>TRBV27
ASSLNRGNAEQF
>TRBV5-6
ASSPIEGNVIYGYT
>TRBV4-3
ASSQDRTGSRQPQH
>TRBV10-3
AISLDRGPYEQY
>TRBV7-5
ARSFSLTPPSNQPQH
>TRBV19
ATRAYANTGELF
>TRBV7-9
ASSPPTGNGNTIY
>TRBV5-6
ASSLVEPPRQTQY
>TRBV30
AWSVTGGKGNTIY
>TRBV2
ASTPGQLGGYT
>TRBV9
ASSVGTGGLETQY
>TRBV11-3
ASSYLSGSFGTEAF
>TRBV29-1
SVEDPFRGYEQY
>TRBV5-4
ASSAGVAGPYNEQF
>TRBV18
ASSPVGAQGGGYT
>TRBV5-4
ASSFGQGTTEAF